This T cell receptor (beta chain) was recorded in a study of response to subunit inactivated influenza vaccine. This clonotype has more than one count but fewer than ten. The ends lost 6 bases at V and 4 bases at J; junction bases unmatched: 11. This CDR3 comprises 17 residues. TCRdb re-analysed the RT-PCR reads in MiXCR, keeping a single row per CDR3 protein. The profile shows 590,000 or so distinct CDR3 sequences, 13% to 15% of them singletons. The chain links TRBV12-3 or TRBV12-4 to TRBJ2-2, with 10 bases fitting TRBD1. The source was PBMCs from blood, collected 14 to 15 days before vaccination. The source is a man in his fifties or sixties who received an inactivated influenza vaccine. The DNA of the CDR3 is TGTGCCAGCAGGCCTGCTGTCGGACAGGGGGTCACCGGGGAGCTGTTTTTT. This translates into CASRPAVGQGVTGELFF.